The T cell receptor beta chain described here comes from a study of somatic mutations in cytotoxic T cells in rheumatoid arthritis. This CDR3 spans 17 amino acids. Per the germline V gene, CDR1 is MGHRA and CDR2 is YSYEKL. The V segment lost 1 base and the J segment 6 bases; nucleotides outside the gene matches: 9. Assay used: immunoSEQ multiplex PCR; TCRdb lists only in-frame clones, some missing. The sample lists roughly 14,000 clones; approximately 80% were seen once. V gene TRBV4-1 combines with J gene TRBJ2-2, with 9 bases fitting TRBD2. The specimen was CD8+ T cells sorted from blood. The sequence was obtained from an adult with rheumatoid arthritis. The CDR3 DNA reads TGCGCCAGCAGCCAAGGGAGGGGCGGGAGGGCGGCCGGGGAGCTGTTTTTT. As protein: CASSQGRGGRAAGELFF.